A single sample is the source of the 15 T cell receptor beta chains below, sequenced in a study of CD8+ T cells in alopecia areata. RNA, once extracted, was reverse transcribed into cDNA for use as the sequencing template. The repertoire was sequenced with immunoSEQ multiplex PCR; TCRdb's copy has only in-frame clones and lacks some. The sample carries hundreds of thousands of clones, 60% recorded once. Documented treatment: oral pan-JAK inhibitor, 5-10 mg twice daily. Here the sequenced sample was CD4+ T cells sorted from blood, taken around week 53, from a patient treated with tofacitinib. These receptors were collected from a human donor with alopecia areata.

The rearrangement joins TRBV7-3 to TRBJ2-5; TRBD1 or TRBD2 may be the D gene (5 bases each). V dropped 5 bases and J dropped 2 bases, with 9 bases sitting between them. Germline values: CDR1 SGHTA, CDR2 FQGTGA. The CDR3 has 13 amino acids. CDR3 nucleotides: TGTGCCAGCAGCCGAGGGGTTCAAGAGACCCAGTACTTC. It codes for CASSRGVQETQYF.

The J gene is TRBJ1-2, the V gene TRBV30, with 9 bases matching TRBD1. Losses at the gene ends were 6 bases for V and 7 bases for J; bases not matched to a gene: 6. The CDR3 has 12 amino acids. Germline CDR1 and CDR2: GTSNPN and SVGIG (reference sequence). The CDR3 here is CACPDRGSGYTF. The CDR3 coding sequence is TGTGCCTGCCCGGACAGGGGAAGTGGCTACACCTTC.

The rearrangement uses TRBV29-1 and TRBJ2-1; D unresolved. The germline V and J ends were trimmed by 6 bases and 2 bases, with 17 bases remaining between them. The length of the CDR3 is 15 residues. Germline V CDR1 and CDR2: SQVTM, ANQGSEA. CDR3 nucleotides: TGCAGCGTCGACCAGGACGGAATAACCTACAATGAGCAGTTCTTC. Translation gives CSVDQDGITYNEQFF.

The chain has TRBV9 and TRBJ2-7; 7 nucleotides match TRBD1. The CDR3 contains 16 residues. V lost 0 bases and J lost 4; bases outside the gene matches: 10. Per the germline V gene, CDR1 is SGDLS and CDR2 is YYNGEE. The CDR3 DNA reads TGTGCCAGCAGCGTAGGACAGGACAGGCTGTTGTACGAGCAGTACTTC. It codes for CASSVGQDRLLYEQYF.

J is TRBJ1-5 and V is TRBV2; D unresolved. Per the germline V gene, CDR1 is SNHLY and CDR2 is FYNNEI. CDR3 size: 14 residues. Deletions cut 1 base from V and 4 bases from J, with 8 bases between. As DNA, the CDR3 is TGTGCCAGCAGTGAAGGCCAGGAGAATCAGCCCCAGCATTTT. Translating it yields CASSEGQENQPQHF. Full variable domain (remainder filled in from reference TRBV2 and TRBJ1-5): EPEVTQTPSHQVTQMGQEVILRCVPISNHLYFYWYRQILGQKVEFLVSFYNNEISEKSEIFDDQFSVERPDGSNFTLKIRSTKLEDSAMYFCASSEGQENQPQHFGDGTRLSIL.

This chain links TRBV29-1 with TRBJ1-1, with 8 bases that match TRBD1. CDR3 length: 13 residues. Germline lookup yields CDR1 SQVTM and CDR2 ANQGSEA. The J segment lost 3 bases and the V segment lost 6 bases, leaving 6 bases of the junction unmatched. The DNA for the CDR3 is TGCAGCGTCGGACAGGGAGAGGACACTGAAGCTTTCTTT. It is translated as CSVGQGEDTEAFF. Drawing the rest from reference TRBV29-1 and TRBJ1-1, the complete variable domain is SAVISQKPSRDICQRGTSLTIQCQVDSQVTMMFWYRQQPGQSLTLIATANQGSEATYESGFVIDKFPISRPNLTFSTLTVSNMSPEDSSIYLCSVGQGEDTEAFFGQGTRLTVV.

CDR3 sequence reads: CASSYSGAYEQYF. The CDR3 bases are TGTGCCAGCAGTTACTCTGGTGCCTACGAGCAGTACTTC. The chain combines TRBV6-5 with TRBJ2-7; no clear D. Germline V CDR1 and CDR2: MNHEY, SVGAGI. The CDR3 covers 13 residues. Trimming cost V 0 bases and J 2 bases, with 5 bases left between them.

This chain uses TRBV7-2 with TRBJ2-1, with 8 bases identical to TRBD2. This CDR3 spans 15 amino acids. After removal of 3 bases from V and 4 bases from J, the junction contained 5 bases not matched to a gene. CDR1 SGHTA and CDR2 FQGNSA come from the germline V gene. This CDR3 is CASSFRGGPYNEQFF. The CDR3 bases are TGTGCCAGCAGCTTCCGGGGGGGCCCGTACAATGAGCAGTTCTTC.

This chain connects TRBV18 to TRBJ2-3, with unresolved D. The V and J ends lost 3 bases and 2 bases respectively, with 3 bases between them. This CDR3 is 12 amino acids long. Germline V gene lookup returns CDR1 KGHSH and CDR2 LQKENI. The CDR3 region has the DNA TGTGCCAGCTCACCTTTCACAGATACGCAGTATTTT. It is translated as CASSPFTDTQYF.

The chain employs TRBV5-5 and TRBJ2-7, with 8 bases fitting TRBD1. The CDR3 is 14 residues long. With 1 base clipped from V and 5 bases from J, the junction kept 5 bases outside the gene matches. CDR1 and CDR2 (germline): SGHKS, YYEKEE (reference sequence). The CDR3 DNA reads TGTGCCAGCAGCTTGAGACAGGGGAGTGACGAGCAGTACTTC. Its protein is CASSLRQGSDEQYF.

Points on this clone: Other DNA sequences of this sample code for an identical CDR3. The CDR3 loop reads CASSLQGRGYTF. The CDR3 nucleotides read TGTGCCAGCAGCTTACAGGGGCGCGGCTACACCTTC. The rearrangement joins TRBV7-2 to TRBJ1-2, with D tentatively TRBD1 (6 bases). Trimming shortened V by 2 bases and J by 8 bases, and 9 bases separated the two germline ends. This CDR3 has 12 amino acids. CDR1 is SGHTA and CDR2 is FQGNSA in the germline V gene.

This CDR3 is CSVEVGFSGGNTIYF. The CDR3 DNA sequence: TGCAGCGTTGAAGTTGGATTCAGCGGGGGAAACACCATATATTTT. The chain carries TRBV29-1 and TRBJ1-3; D is unresolved. Germline lookup yields CDR1 SQVTM and CDR2 ANQGSEA. The CDR3 sequence is 15 residues long. V was shortened by 1 base and J by 4 bases, with 14 bases between the two germline ends.

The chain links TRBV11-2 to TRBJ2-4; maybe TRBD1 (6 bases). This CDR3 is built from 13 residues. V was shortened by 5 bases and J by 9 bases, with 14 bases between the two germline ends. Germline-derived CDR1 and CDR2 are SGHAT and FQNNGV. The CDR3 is CASSQDRSGIQYF. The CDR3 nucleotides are TGTGCCAGCAGCCAGGACAGATCGGGCATTCAGTACTTC.

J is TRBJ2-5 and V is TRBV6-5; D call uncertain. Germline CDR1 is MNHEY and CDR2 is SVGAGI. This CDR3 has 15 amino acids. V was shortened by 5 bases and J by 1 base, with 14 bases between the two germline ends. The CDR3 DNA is TGTGCCAGCAGTGTTCCAGGTGACGGCCAAGAGACCCAGTACTTC. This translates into CASSVPGDGQETQYF.

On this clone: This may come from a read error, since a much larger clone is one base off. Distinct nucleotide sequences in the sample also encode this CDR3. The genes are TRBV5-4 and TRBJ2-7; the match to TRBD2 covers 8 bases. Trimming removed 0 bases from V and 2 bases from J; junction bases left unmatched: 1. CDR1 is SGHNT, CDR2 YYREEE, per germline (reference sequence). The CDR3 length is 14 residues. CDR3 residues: CASSLGGGTYEQYF. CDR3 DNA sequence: TGTGCCAGCAGCTTGGGCGGGGGGACCTACGAGCAGTACTTC.